A single sample is the source of the 11 T cell receptor beta chains below, sequenced in a study of Graves' ophthalmopathy and Graves' hyperthyroidism. Amplification of the TCR beta CDR3 regions used RNA transcripts (as template). RT-PCR with HTBI primers came first, then second-round multiplex PCR. TCRdb reprocessed the multiplex PCR reads with MiXCR, giving one entry per CDR3 protein. The sample yields hundreds of thousands of distinct CDR3 sequences, 20% to 25% seen once. Source material: peripheral blood. These receptors all stem from a young woman with stable Graves' hyperthyroidism.

The table lists this clonotype with many counts. The chain carries TRBV29-1 and TRBJ2-7, with 11 bases matching TRBD2. V was clipped by 2 bases and J by 2 bases; unmatched bases: 2. This CDR3 region has 14 residues. Germline CDR1 and CDR2: SQVTM and ANQGSEA. This chain's CDR3 is CSVELAGGAYEQYF. The CDR3 DNA sequence: TGCAGCGTTGAACTAGCGGGAGGCGCCTACGAGCAGTACTTC.

This clonotype has ten or more counts. Mismatch with germline at one junction end may stem from a read error. The rearrangement links TRBV24-1 to TRBJ1-2; D remains unclear. Germline-derived CDR1 and CDR2 are KGHDR and SFDVKD. The CDR3 is 11 amino acids. The CDR3 DNA is TGTGCCACCGGTGACGGCGATGGCTACACCTTC. Its translation: CATGDGDGYTF.

This clonotype appeared many times. V gene TRBV5-1 combines with J gene TRBJ1-1; maybe TRBD1 (6 bases). Deletions cut 4 bases from V and 5 bases from J, with 12 bases between. This CDR3 spans 13 amino acids. From germline, CDR1 is SGHRS and CDR2 YFSETQ. The CDR3 region has the DNA TGCGCCAGCAGCCCTTCAGGGGATACTGAAGCTTTCTTT. Its translation is CASSPSGDTEAFF.

This clonotype was observed once. The chain employs TRBV20-1 and TRBJ1-2; possibly TRBD1 for D (5 bases). There are 13 residues in the CDR3. The germline CDR1 and CDR2 sequences are DFQATT and SNEGSKA (reference sequence). This CDR3 reads CTQGGDPGYGYTF. The CDR3, as DNA: TGCACCCAGGGAGGGGACCCGGGCTATGGCTACACCTTC.

As regards this clonotype: One end of the junction does not line up with germline, which may come from a read error. The V call is TRBV11-2, the J call TRBJ2-7; 7 positions agree with TRBD1. Germline values: CDR1 SGHAT, CDR2 FQNNGV. This CDR3 comprises 15 residues. This CDR3 is CASSFDRDFYDEQWF. CDR3 DNA: TGTGCCAGCAGCTTTGACAGGGATTTCTACGACGAGCAGTGGTTC. Based on the CDR3 plus reference TRBV11-2 and TRBJ2-7, the full variable domain is EAGVAQSPRYKIIEKRQSVAFWCNPISGHATLYWYQQILGQGPKLLIQFQNNGVVDDSQLPKDRFSAERLKGVDSTLKIQPAKLEDSAVYLCASSFDRDFYDEQWFGPGTRLTVT.

Ten or more counts support this clonotype. The rearrangement links TRBV7-8 to TRBJ2-7; D ambiguous. Looked up from germline, CDR1 is SGHVS and CDR2 is FQNEAQ. Trimming took off 5 bases at V and 1 base at J, with 12 bases between the two ends. The CDR3 has 14 amino acids. CDR3 in amino acids: CASSNTFPSYEQYF. In DNA, the CDR3 is TGTGCCAGCAGCAATACCTTCCCTTCCTACGAGCAGTACTTC.

This sequence joins TRBV19 and TRBJ2-7; 8 bases line up with TRBD1. V gave up 3 bases and J gave up 4 bases; unmatched junction bases: 2. The CDR3 spans 13 residues. Germline lookup yields CDR1 LNHDA and CDR2 SQIVND (reference sequence). CDR3 DNA sequence: TGTGCCAGTAGTATGGACAGGGAGTACGAGCAGTACTTC. It is translated as CASSMDREYEQYF.

This clonotype came up many times. This chain links TRBV10-2 with TRBJ1-6; possibly TRBD1 for D (6 bases). Germline V gives CDR1 WSHSY, CDR2 SAAADI. The CDR3 runs to 19 residues. Trimming removed 3 bases at V and 0 bases at J, with 18 bases between. The CDR3 sequence: CASSDLYRALSSYNSPLHF. In DNA, the CDR3 is TGCGCCAGCAGTGACCTCTACAGGGCCTTGAGCTCCTATAATTCACCCCTCCACTTT.

This clonotype was recorded at least ten times. The chain combines TRBV6-5 with TRBJ1-1; D is uncertain. V was clipped by 2 bases and J by 3 bases, with 10 bases between them. Germline-derived CDR1 and CDR2 are MNHEY and SVGAGI. The CDR3 is made up of 14 amino acids. The CDR3 protein is CASSYKPSHTEAFF. CDR3 nucleotides: TGTGCCAGCAGTTACAAACCGAGCCACACTGAAGCTTTCTTT.

As to this clonotype: A much bigger clone sits one base away, suggesting this may be a read error. This chain joins TRBV11-2 and TRBJ2-7, with D possibly TRBD2 on 7 matching bases. CDR1 is SGHAT and CDR2 is FQNNGV in the germline V gene. V shed 4 bases and J shed 6 bases, with 16 bases lying between them. The CDR3 spans 14 residues. In nucleotides, the CDR3 is TGTGCCAGCAGCTCACGGAAAGGGGGGGGCGAGCAGTACTTC. Protein product: CASSSRKGGGEQYF.

In its sample, this clonotype was seen many times. The CDR3, as DNA: TGCAGTGCTAGAGACGCGGACAGGAGGGACATTCAGTACTTC. Translation: CSARDADRRDIQYF. The V gene is TRBV20-1, the J gene TRBJ2-4; perhaps TRBD1 as D (7 bases). The CDR3 is 14 residues long. Germline V CDR1 and CDR2: DFQATT, SNEGSKA (reference sequence). The V and J ends lost 0 bases and 8 bases respectively, with 14 bases between them.